Presented here are 14 T cell receptor beta chains from one specimen sequenced in a study of CD8+ T cells in alopecia areata. Extraction and reverse transcription of RNA yielded cDNA as the sequencing template. The data were produced by immunoSEQ multiplex PCR, yet TCRdb's version contains in-frame clones alone and is incomplete. The repertoire consists of under 1,500 clones, with 60% to 80% occurring once and the leading ten covering 8.5% to 12%. Stated treatment: oral pan-JAK inhibitor, 5-10 mg twice daily. Lesional scalp punch biopsies and peripheral blood came from alopecia areata patients. Sample: skin, taken at week 24, from a patient treated with tofacitinib. The receptor set was obtained from a human donor with alopecia areata.

J is TRBJ1-5 and V is TRBV15, with TRBD1 as a possible D gene (5 bases). With 0 bases removed from V and 6 bases from J, the gap between germline ends came to 12 bases. Looked up from germline, CDR1 is LNHNV and CDR2 is YYDKDF (reference sequence). The CDR3 extends over 15 amino acids. CDR3 coding DNA: TGTGCCACCAGCAGAGATAAATCGGGGGGTCAGCCCCAGCATTTT. This sequence encodes CATSRDKSGGQPQHF.

The chain couples TRBV6-6 to TRBJ1-1, with 7 bases identical to TRBD1. CDR3 length equals 14 residues. Germline V CDR1 and CDR2: MNHNY, SVGAGI (reference sequence). Trimming at V came to 6 bases and at J to 2 bases, leaving 6 bases not matched to a gene. CDR3 loop: CASRGQRINTEAFF. DNA for the CDR3: TGTGCCAGCAGGGGACAGCGAATTAACACTGAAGCTTTCTTT.

This clone has a handful of counts. The J gene is TRBJ2-7, the V gene TRBV2; 9 bases fit TRBD1. Germline assignment: CDR1 SNHLY and CDR2 FYNNEI. V was clipped by 7 bases and J by 6 bases; unmatched bases: 7. CDR3 length equals 13 residues. CDR3 DNA sequence: TGTGCCAGCAAGGGGGACAGGGTACGCGAGCAGTACTTC. It translates to CASKGDRVREQYF.

The CDR3 sequence: CASSLDRYRNTEAFF. In DNA form, the CDR3 reads TGTGCCAGCAGCTTAGATCGGTATCGGAACACTGAAGCTTTCTTT. The gene calls are TRBV11-2 and TRBJ1-1, with D uncertain. This CDR3 is built from 15 residues. V lost 0 bases, J lost 1 base, and 9 bases lay in between. Germline lookup yields CDR1 SGHAT and CDR2 FQNNGV.

This sequence joins TRBV29-1 and TRBJ2-4, with unresolved D. Germline V gene data show CDR1 as SQVTM and CDR2 as ANQGSEA. The CDR3 totals 13 residues. V gave up 4 bases and J gave up 0 bases, with 7 bases separating them. CDR3 sequence reads: CSVGKEAKNIQYF. The DNA for the CDR3 is TGCAGCGTTGGTAAAGAAGCCAAAAACATTCAGTACTTC.

V and J are TRBV6-6 and TRBJ2-3; D remains unclear. CDR1 is MNHNY, CDR2 SVGAGI, per germline (reference sequence). Deletions cut 1 base from V and 3 bases from J, with 5 bases between. The CDR3 consists of 13 residues. The CDR3 DNA reads TGTGCCAGCAGTTACTATAGAACAGATACGCAGTATTTT. Amino acid sequence: CASSYYRTDTQYF.

This clone showed up just once. The V gene is TRBV21-1, the J gene TRBJ1-5. TRBV21-1 corresponds to a pseudogene. This CDR3 spans 16 amino acids. The CDR3 region is CASSKERGTSNQPQHF. In nucleotides, the CDR3 is TGTGCCAGCAGCAAAGAGCGGGGGACTAGCAATCAGCCCCAGCATTTT.

This clone has only one observation. The rearrangement joins TRBV5-1 to TRBJ2-3; no clear D gene. There are 12 residues in the CDR3. Trimming removed 5 bases at V and 1 base at J, with 5 bases between. The germline V gene has CDR1 SGHRS and CDR2 YFSETQ. CDR3 in DNA: TGCGCCAGCAGATTCGGCACAGATACGCAGTATTTT. The encoded protein is CASRFGTDTQYF.

This clone has a single count. The rearrangement uses TRBV11-3 and TRBJ2-7, with a tentative D call TRBD2 (5 bases). The CDR3 contains 14 residues. Looked up from germline, CDR1 is SGHNT and CDR2 is YENEEA. V shed 5 bases and J shed 1 base, with 12 bases lying between them. The CDR3 DNA is TGTGCCAGCAGCCAGAGGGTTCAGTCCTACGAGCAGTACTTC. Amino acid sequence: CASSQRVQSYEQYF.

The DNA for the CDR3 is TGCAGCGTGAGTCTAGCGGGGGGGCGAGGAAATGAGCAGTTCTTC. This sequence encodes CSVSLAGGRGNEQFF. The chain couples TRBV29-1 to TRBJ2-1; 12 positions match TRBD2. J gave up 7 bases and V 6 bases, and 10 bases lay outside the gene matches. Germline CDR1 SQVTM, CDR2 ANQGSEA. The CDR3 is 15 residues long.

The chain carries TRBV18 and TRBJ2-7; D ambiguous. The germline gives CDR1 KGHSH, CDR2 LQKENI. There are 12 residues in the CDR3. The V and J ends lost 5 bases and 0 bases respectively, with 5 bases between them. This CDR3 is CASSGNSYEQYF. The CDR3 DNA reads as TGTGCCAGCTCAGGCAACTCCTACGAGCAGTACTTC.

This clone turned up a few times. This sequence joins TRBV6-1 and TRBJ1-2; TRBD1 agrees at 7 bases. Germline CDR1 is MNHNS and CDR2 is SASEGT. The CDR3 has 15 residues. J was trimmed by 4 bases and V by 7 bases; bases with no gene match: 12. The CDR3, as DNA: TGTGCCAGCAAAGACAGACAGGGATCCACCTATGGCTACACCTTC. It codes for CASKDRQGSTYGYTF.

The chain uses TRBV5-1 and TRBJ2-1; the D is unclear. CDR1 is SGHRS, CDR2 YFSETQ, per germline. The CDR3 has 13 residues. Trimming shortened V by 3 bases and J by 5 bases, and 9 bases separated the two germline ends. CDR3 region: CASSSIPDNEQFF. As DNA, the CDR3 is TGCGCCAGCAGCTCAATTCCAGACAATGAGCAGTTCTTC.

The chain carries TRBV6-1 and TRBJ2-5; 9 nucleotides align to TRBD1. The J call is in doubt because the DNA end fits TRBJ2-7 better. Germline CDR1 is MNHNS and CDR2 is SASEGT. The CDR3 length is 15 residues. CDR3 amino acids: CASSEAGQGLDEQYF. As DNA, the CDR3 is TGTGCCAGCAGTGAAGCCGGACAGGGGTTGGACGAGCAGTACTTC.